The 3 T cell receptor beta chains presented below share a single source sample, sequenced in a study of technical replicates of blood from a handful of donors. Libraries were prepared by immunoSEQ multiplex PCR; TCRdb keeps only in-frame clonotypes and omits some of them. The table lists approximately 79,000 clones, around 90% of them singletons, with about 0.4% in the top ten. The sequenced sample consisted of T cells isolated from PBMCs. The receptors shown here come from a human donor in good health.

The CDR3 is CATSRDRVRQPQHF. As DNA, the CDR3 is TGTGCCACCAGCAGAGACAGGGTAAGGCAGCCCCAGCATTTT. V gene TRBV15 combines with J gene TRBJ1-5; D is possibly TRBD1 (5 bases). Germline assignment: CDR1 LNHNV and CDR2 YYDKDF (reference sequence). CDR3 size: 14 residues. V was trimmed by 0 bases and J by 7 bases, leaving 10 bases between them.

The chain has TRBV27 and TRBJ2-7; 8 bases map to TRBD1. CDR1 is MNHEY, CDR2 SMNVEV, per germline (reference sequence). The CDR3 is 16 amino acids. The J segment lost 5 bases and the V segment lost 0 bases, leaving 9 bases of the junction unmatched. CDR3 sequence: CASSLSNRGSIHEQYF. The DNA for the CDR3 is TGTGCCAGCAGTTTATCGAACAGGGGGTCGATCCACGAGCAGTACTTC.

The chain joins TRBV10-3 to TRBJ2-7, with D possibly TRBD1 on 6 matching bases. In germline, CDR1 is ENHRY, CDR2 SYGVKD. Trimming removed 0 bases from V and 0 bases from J, with 9 bases in between. This CDR3 has 15 residues. The CDR3 spells CAISESGQNSYEQYF. The CDR3 DNA sequence: TGTGCCATCAGTGAGTCGGGACAAAACTCCTACGAGCAGTACTTC.